A single sample is the source of the 10 T cell receptor beta chains below, sequenced in a study of memory CD4+ T cells and cytomegalovirus serostatus. Repertoires were generated with immunoSEQ multiplex PCR, while TCRdb's copy carries only in-frame clones and drops some. This table has roughly 76,000 clones, 75% to 85% appearing once. Single viable CD3+CD4+CD8-CD45RO+ cells were sorted as the memory CD4+ T cells. Specimen: memory CD4+ T cells from blood. These receptors all come from an adult in good health and CMV-seropositive.

This clone was found a few times. The chain joins TRBV5-5 to TRBJ2-2; D is unclear. Germline V lookup: CDR1 SGHKS, CDR2 YYEKEE (reference sequence). The CDR3 contains 14 residues. The V end was cut by 0 bases, the J end by 6 bases, with 9 bases between. The DNA of the CDR3 is TGTGCCAGCAGCTTGGTTAAGGGCCCCGGGGAGCTGTTTTTT. Its protein is CASSLVKGPGELFF.

The V call is TRBV5-6, the J call TRBJ1-1; 8 nucleotides match TRBD1. The CDR3 contains 14 residues. V shed 1 base and J 3 bases; nucleotides not matched to a gene: 2. Per the germline V gene, CDR1 is SGHDT and CDR2 is YYEEEE. In DNA form, the CDR3 reads TGTGCCAGCAGCTTGTCAGGGGGCGACACTGAAGCTTTCTTT. It is translated as CASSLSGGDTEAFF.

This clone was counted once. V usage is TRBV6-5 and J usage is TRBJ1-1, with TRBD1 identical over 7 bases. The germline gives CDR1 MNHEY, CDR2 SVGAGI. The CDR3 totals 14 residues. The junction had 2 bases not matched to a gene; V was cut back by 4 bases and J by 0 bases. DNA for the CDR3: TGTGCCAGCAGTTGGGGACAGTTGAACACTGAAGCTTTCTTT. As protein: CASSWGQLNTEAFF.

Only a few counts were recorded for this clone. This rearrangement joins TRBV2 to TRBJ2-5; 8 bases map to TRBD2. With 6 bases clipped from V and 4 bases from J, the junction kept 4 bases outside the gene matches. CDR1 is SNHLY, CDR2 FYNNEI, per germline. This CDR3 is 13 amino acids long. The CDR3 is CASSGGALETQYF. The CDR3 DNA follows: TGTGCCAGCAGCGGGGGGGCTCTAGAGACCCAGTACTTC.

The rearrangement links TRBV5-1 to TRBJ2-1, with D possibly TRBD2 on 5 matching bases. This CDR3 comprises 13 residues. Trimming took 7 bases from V and 8 from J, leaving 16 bases between them. Germline V CDR1 and CDR2: SGHRS, YFSETQ. This chain's CDR3 is CASSEGASDEQFF. The CDR3 bases are TGCGCCAGCTCTGAGGGAGCTTCCGATGAGCAGTTCTTC.

Comment on this clone: This clone may be a read error of a much larger clone one base away. V gene TRBV25-1 combines with J gene TRBJ2-1; D perhaps matches TRBD2 (6 bases). Germline assignment: CDR1 MGHDK and CDR2 SYGVNS. Trimming cost V 3 bases and J 3 bases, with 21 bases left between them. The CDR3 loop spans 18 amino acids. This chain's CDR3 is CASSDLESREDFYNEQFF. The CDR3 DNA is TGTGCCAGCAGTGACCTGGAGTCGAGGGAGGACTTCTACAATGAGCAGTTCTTC.

The genes are TRBV7-7 and TRBJ2-5; D remains ambiguous. The CDR3 consists of 13 residues. Trimming removed 5 bases from V and 5 bases from J, with 12 bases in between. Germline-derived CDR1 and CDR2 are SSHAT and FNYEAQ (reference sequence). The CDR3 DNA follows: TGTGCCAGCAGCCAACAACGAGCGGAGACCCAGTACTTC. Protein sequence: CASSQQRAETQYF.

The V and J genes are TRBV18 and TRBJ1-1; D gene uncertain. The length of the CDR3 is 14 residues. Germline CDR1 reads KGHSH; CDR2 reads LQKENI. Trimming stripped 2 bases from V and 3 bases from J, with 10 bases between. As DNA, the CDR3 is TGTGCCAGCTCACCAGACTGGAGGTACACTGAAGCTTTCTTT. It translates to CASSPDWRYTEAFF.

V usage is TRBV4-1 and J usage is TRBJ1-1, with TRBD1 identical over 10 bases. The CDR3 is made up of 13 amino acids. The V gene's germline CDR1 is MGHRA and CDR2 YSYEKL. V dropped 3 bases and J dropped 8; count of bases not matched to a gene: 3. CDR3 residues: CASSQWDRGEAFF. The DNA of the CDR3 is TGCGCCAGCAGCCAGTGGGACAGGGGAGAAGCTTTCTTT.

The V gene is TRBV6-1, the J gene TRBJ1-6; no firm D call. The CDR3 has 14 amino acids. Germline V gene lookup returns CDR1 MNHNS and CDR2 SASEGT. Trimming cost V 4 bases and J 7 bases, with 11 bases left between them. The CDR3 protein is CASSGRAWNSPLHF. The CDR3 nucleotides read TGTGCCAGCAGTGGTAGGGCGTGGAATTCACCCCTCCACTTT.